The 2 T cell receptor beta chains below come from one sample, sequenced in a study of response to subunit inactivated influenza vaccine. TCRdb fed the RT-PCR reads into MiXCR, producing one record per CDR3 protein. The sample consists of about 570,000 distinct CDR3 sequences, roughly 12% of them appearing once. The same sample was also studied in work on T cells expressing NK-cell markers. From that paper: A 5'RACE template switching approach incorporating UMIs was used to make TCR beta cDNA.

Sequenced material: PBMCs from blood, taken on the day of vaccination. The receptor source for this set is a man aged 50-59 years who received an inactivated influenza vaccine.

The chain recombines TRBV7-9 with TRBJ2-1; D may be TRBD1 (6 bases). This CDR3 region has 16 residues. V lost 5 bases and J 9 bases, leaving 23 bases between the germline ends. CDR1 SEHNR and CDR2 FQNEAQ come from the germline V gene (reference sequence). Written as DNA, the CDR3 is TGTGCCAGCAGCACCCAATACAGGGTCGAAGGCCTTGAGCAGTTCTTC. This translates into CASSTQYRVEGLEQFF.

The chain joins TRBV5-1 to TRBJ2-1, with D possibly TRBD2 on 5 matching bases. V dropped 3 bases and J dropped 12 bases, with 13 bases sitting between them. The germline CDR1 and CDR2 sequences are SGHRS and YFSETQ. The CDR3 has 12 amino acids. The CDR3 reads CASSSPGSGQFF. Here the CDR3 DNA reads TGCGCCAGCAGCTCCCCGGGGTCTGGGCAGTTCTTC.